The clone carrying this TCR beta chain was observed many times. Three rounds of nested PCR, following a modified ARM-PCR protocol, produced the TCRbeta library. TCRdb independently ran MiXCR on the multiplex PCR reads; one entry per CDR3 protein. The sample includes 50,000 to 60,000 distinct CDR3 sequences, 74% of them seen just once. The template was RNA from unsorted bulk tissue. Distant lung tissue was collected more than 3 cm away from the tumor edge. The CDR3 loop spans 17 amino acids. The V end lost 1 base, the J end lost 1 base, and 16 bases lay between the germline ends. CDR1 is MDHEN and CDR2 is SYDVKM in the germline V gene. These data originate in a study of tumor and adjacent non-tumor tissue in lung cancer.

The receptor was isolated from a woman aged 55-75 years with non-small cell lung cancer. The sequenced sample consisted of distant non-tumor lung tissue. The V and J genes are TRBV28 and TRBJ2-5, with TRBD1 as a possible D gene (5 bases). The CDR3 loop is CASSLFRYPRVQETQYF. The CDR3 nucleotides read TGTGCCAGCAGTTTATTTCGGTATCCCAGGGTCCAAGAGACCCAGTACTTC. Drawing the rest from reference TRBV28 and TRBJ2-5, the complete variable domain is DVKVTQSSRYLVKRTGEKVFLECVQDMDHENMFWYRQDPGLGLRLIYFSYDVKMKEKGDIPEGYSVSREKKERFSLILESASTNQTSMYLCASSLFRYPRVQETQYFGPGTRLLVL.